This is a list of T cell receptor beta chains from one sample in a study of patients and donors after allogeneic stem cell transplantation. From the RT-PCR reads, TCRdb called clonotypes with MiXCR, one entry per CDR3 protein. Among about 200,000 distinct CDR3 sequences listed, around two fifths were seen once. The specimen sequenced was blood, either unsorted or a sorted T cell fraction (not recorded which). The receptors shown here come from a human donor who was either an allogeneic HSCT recipient or a stem cell or donor lymphocyte infusion donor (not recorded which). It is not recorded whose cells these are; they may come from a transplant donor. CDR3s include the opening cysteine and the closing phenylalanine or tryptophan.

TRBJ2-1	TRBV7-9	CASSSLEVKTYNEQFF
TRBJ2-7	TRBV20-1	CSASRQGGHEQYF
TRBJ2-2	TRBV27	CASTGRQLTGELFF
TRBJ2-1	TRBV5-5	CASSLEIYNEQFF
TRBJ2-3	TRBV12-3/TRBV12-4	CASSPRGAGLDTQYF
TRBJ1-6	TRBV5-6	CASSFFRVTYSPLHF
TRBJ2-1	TRBV12-3/TRBV12-4	CASSFSSGTGEGTF
TRBJ1-6	TRBV25-1	CASSEYLRVGNSPLHF
TRBJ1-2	TRBV12-3/TRBV12-4	CASSALTGVNYGYTF
TRBJ2-1	TRBV24-1	CATSDRTSGSLYEQFF
TRBJ2-5	TRBV9	CASSVGTETQYF
TRBJ2-7	TRBV6-5	CASSSDGTQYEQYF
TRBJ2-7	TRBV6-5	CASSFSGISSYEQYF
TRBJ2-4	TRBV3-1	CASSLTSPGTGNIQYF
TRBJ1-5	TRBV2	CASSDEVSNQPQHF
TRBJ2-2	TRBV19	CASSTGFPGELFF
TRBJ1-5	TRBV7-2	CASSLDGQLNQPQHF
TRBJ2-7	TRBV28	CASSFSLAVLTYEQYF
TRBJ1-1	TRBV2	CASSEALGGNTEAFF
TRBJ2-3	TRBV6-2/TRBV6-3	CASSYPGEGLSTDTQYF
TRBJ2-1	TRBV3-1	CASRANYNEQFF
TRBJ2-2	TRBV4-3	CASSRKPEGTGELFF
TRBJ2-7	TRBV9	CASSPQTGYEQYF
TRBJ2-2	TRBV27	CASSLGGGELFF
TRBJ1-2	TRBV7-2	CASSFAQGASYTF
TRBJ1-2	TRBV27	CATLGQGATNYGYTF
TRBJ1-2	TRBV12-3/TRBV12-4	CASSFKAGDWNYGYTF
TRBJ2-3	TRBV29-1	CSVEQLQSTDTQYF
TRBJ2-1	TRBV4-3	CASSQVLGGTYNEQFF
TRBJ1-2	TRBV7-9	CASSHRRGTANYGYTF
TRBJ1-1	TRBV28	CASNLRGAAEAFF
TRBJ1-2	TRBV29-1	CSVEDQVRGQLRGYTF
TRBJ2-1	TRBV7-9	CASSRISGTKTYNEQFF
TRBJ2-3	TRBV4-1	CASSQALAGLEVDTQYF
TRBJ2-1	TRBV12-3/TRBV12-4	CACREGSSSSYNEQFF
TRBJ1-1	TRBV27	CASRQRGTEAFF
TRBJ1-1	TRBV7-2	CASSPGLMNTEAFF
TRBJ2-1	TRBV9	CASSEEGRGSNEQFF